These 28 T cell receptor beta chains were all obtained from the same sample, sequenced in a study of shared clonotypes between healthy human individuals (dated by TCRdb to the early 2020s). CD8 naive samples were CD45RO-negative cells positively selected for CCR7, giving a CD45RA+CCR7+ population that excluded TemRA cells. The library was generated by the immunoSEQ multiplex PCR assay. Entries here come from immuneACCESS through TCRdb and include only in-frame sequences with V and J called. Some clones fail to appear in such tables; in the studies checked, an unresolved V gene covers under half of the shortfall, and the cause of the remainder is unknown. The sample has around 2.1 million clones on record, 85% to 95% of them singletons. Of the sample, more than 1.5% is held by the ten largest clones. The sample comprised naive CD8+ T cells from PBMCs. The meaning of the sample's cell subset or site label: CD45RA+CCR7+. All receptors come from a man aged 18-30 years in good health. Some clones in this sample may be carry-over from other donors' samples.

The count of this clone is one. This chain connects TRBV19 to TRBJ1-2; 10 bases match TRBD1. Germline-derived CDR1 and CDR2 are LNHDA and SQIVND (reference sequence). The ends lost 6 bases at V and 4 bases at J; junction bases unmatched: 2. The CDR3 totals 13 residues. CDR3 region: CASSRQGAYGYTF. In DNA, the CDR3 is TGTGCCAGTAGCCGACAGGGGGCCTATGGCTACACCTTC.

This chain connects TRBV5-6 to TRBJ2-3, with TRBD1 identical over 7 bases. The CDR3 runs 13 residues. The junction had 3 bases not matched to a gene; V was cut back by 7 bases and J by 1 base. Germline V lookup: CDR1 SGHDT, CDR2 YYEEEE. The CDR3 DNA is TGTGCCAGCCGCGGACAGGGCACAGATACGCAGTATTTT. This translates into CASRGQGTDTQYF.

The V gene is TRBV27, the J gene TRBJ2-7, with 13 positions matching TRBD2. The CDR3 has 16 residues. Trimming removed 6 bases from V and 0 bases from J; junction bases left unmatched: 5. Per germline, CDR1 MNHEY and CDR2 SMNVEV (reference sequence). The CDR3 bases are TGTGCCAGCAGCCCACTAGCGGGAGGGATCTCCTACGAGCAGTACTTC. Amino acid sequence: CASSPLAGGISYEQYF.

The rearrangement links TRBV4-1 to TRBJ2-3; 7 bases match TRBD2. V lost 4 bases and J lost 0; bases outside the gene matches: 13. The length of the CDR3 is 18 residues. Germline-derived CDR1 and CDR2 are MGHRA and YSYEKL. CDR3 loop: CASSLTGLPSESTDTQYF. The DNA of the CDR3 is TGCGCCAGCAGCCTAACGGGACTACCGTCGGAGAGCACAGATACGCAGTATTTT.

This chain uses TRBV6-6 with TRBJ1-3; 10 nucleotides agree with TRBD1. Trimming cost V 6 bases and J 6 bases; bases outside gene matches: 8. Per the germline V gene, CDR1 is MNHNY and CDR2 is SVGAGI (reference sequence). This CDR3 is built from 15 residues. Here the CDR3 DNA reads TGTGCCAGCAGGACCGGGACAGGGGTTGCAAACACCATATATTTT. Translated, it gives CASRTGTGVANTIYF.

This sequence joins TRBV27 and TRBJ2-1; D possibly corresponds to TRBD1 (6 bases). The CDR3 is 13 residues long. CDR1 and CDR2 from the germline V gene are MNHEY and SMNVEV (reference sequence). V dropped 5 bases and J dropped 6 bases, with 11 bases sitting between them. CDR3 in DNA: TGTGCCAGCAGTCCGGACAGCCTCAATGAGCAGTTCTTC. It specifies CASSPDSLNEQFF.

About this clone: Distinct nucleotide sequences in the sample also encode this CDR3. This sequence joins TRBV7-3 and TRBJ1-1, with 7 bases matching TRBD1. V shed 3 bases and J 0 bases; nucleotides not matched to a gene: 4. The CDR3 totals 15 residues. Germline V gene lookup returns CDR1 SGHTA and CDR2 FQGTGA. The CDR3 nucleotides are TGTGCCAGCAGCTTGGGAGGGGGCATGAACACTGAAGCTTTCTTT. Translating gives CASSLGGGMNTEAFF.

The V and J genes are TRBV7-9 and TRBJ2-3; possibly TRBD1 for D (6 bases). The CDR3 extends over 17 amino acids. Germline V gene sequence: CDR1 SEHNR, CDR2 FQNEAQ (reference sequence). Trimming removed 6 bases at V and 2 bases at J, with 21 bases between. This chain's CDR3 is CASSFTGSPKSTDTQYF. The DNA for the CDR3 is TGTGCCAGCAGTTTCACAGGGTCCCCAAAGTCCACAGATACGCAGTATTTT.

The chain combines TRBV27 with TRBJ2-2; 7 nucleotides agree with TRBD2. This CDR3 has 15 residues. The germline gives CDR1 MNHEY, CDR2 SMNVEV (reference sequence). J lost 0 bases, V lost 5 bases, and 3 bases had no gene match. The CDR3 loop is CASSTRGANTGELFF. The DNA of the CDR3 is TGTGCCAGCAGTACACGGGGGGCGAACACCGGGGAGCTGTTTTTT.

The chain is built from TRBV9 and TRBJ2-2; the match to TRBD2 covers 7 bases. The V gene's germline CDR1 is SGDLS and CDR2 YYNGEE. Trimming removed 4 bases from V and 1 base from J; junction bases left unmatched: 16. This CDR3 region has 19 residues. The CDR3, as DNA: TGTGCCAGCAGCCCCGCGGCCACCGGGGGGTACCTGAACACCGGGGAGCTGTTTTTT. Its translation is CASSPAATGGYLNTGELFF. Supplemented by reference TRBV9 and TRBJ2-2, the full variable domain reads DSGVTQTPKHLITATGQRVTLRCSPRSGDLSVYWYQQSLDQGLQFLIQYYNGEERAKGNILERFSAQQFPDLHSELNLSSLELGDSALYFCASSPAATGGYLNTGELFFGEGSRLTVL.

For this clone: Within the sample, other DNA sequences also encode this same CDR3. CDR3 sequence (DNA): TGTGCCAGCAGCTTAACTGGAGGAGGGAACACTGAAGCTTTCTTT. Its protein product is CASSLTGGGNTEAFF. The V and J genes are TRBV7-3 and TRBJ1-1, with D uncertain. Germline V gene lookup returns CDR1 SGHTA and CDR2 FQGTGA. The CDR3 sequence is 15 residues long. V shed 0 bases and J shed 1 base, with 9 bases lying between them. Supplemented by reference TRBV7-3 and TRBJ1-1, the full variable domain reads GAGVSQTPSNKVTEKGKYVELRCDPISGHTALYWYRQSLGQGPEFLIYFQGTGAADDSGLPNDRFFAVRPEGSVSTLKIQRTERGDSAVYLCASSLTGGGNTEAFFGQGTRLTVV.

CDR3 sequence reads: CASSYHPQGMGQPQHF. The CDR3 bases are TGTGCCAGCAGTTATCACCCACAGGGGATGGGTCAGCCCCAGCATTTT. The chain joins TRBV6-5 to TRBJ1-5, with TRBD1 matching over 7 bases. Germline assignment: CDR1 MNHEY and CDR2 SVGAGI. V was clipped by 3 bases and J by 6 bases; unmatched bases: 11. The CDR3 runs 16 residues.

The rearrangement uses TRBV19 and TRBJ2-1, with D maybe TRBD1 (5 bases). The CDR3 covers 12 residues. Germline V gene lookup returns CDR1 LNHDA and CDR2 SQIVND (reference sequence). The V end was cut by 4 bases, the J end by 11 bases, with 12 bases between. The CDR3 DNA is TGTGCCAGTAGTAGAAAGGGGTTGCAGCAGTTCTTC. This encodes CASSRKGLQQFF.

The rearrangement uses TRBV5-1 and TRBJ1-2; D uncertain. CDR3 length: 16 residues. V was clipped by 0 bases and J by 3 bases, with 15 bases between them. CDR1 is SGHRS and CDR2 is YFSETQ in the germline V gene. CDR3 sequence reads: CASSLGTTLRDYGYTF. The CDR3 nucleotides are TGCGCCAGCAGCTTGGGGACCACCCTAAGGGACTATGGCTACACCTTC.

The V gene is TRBV4-3, the J gene TRBJ2-7, with D perhaps being TRBD1 or TRBD2 (5 bases each). The V end was cut by 0 bases, the J end by 4 bases, with 22 bases between. There are 18 residues in the CDR3. The germline V gene encodes CDR1 LGHNA and CDR2 YSLEER. The CDR3 bases are TGCGCCAGCAGCCAAGATCTCCTGGGACCGGTCAAAAAATACGAGCAGTACTTC. As protein: CASSQDLLGPVKKYEQYF.

This clone was counted once. V gene TRBV9 combines with J gene TRBJ1-1; D may be TRBD1 (6 bases). Trimming removed 3 bases at V and 1 base at J, with 16 bases between. Germline loops: CDR1 SGDLS, CDR2 YYNGEE. The CDR3 spans 16 residues. The CDR3 nucleotides read TGTGCCAGCAGCGCCGGCTCGCAGGGGCCGAACACTGAAGCTTTCTTT. Translated: CASSAGSQGPNTEAFF.

About this clone: Additional DNA sequences in this sample encode the identical CDR3. The V gene is TRBV28, the J gene TRBJ1-5, with a tentative D call TRBD1 (5 bases). CDR1 MDHEN and CDR2 SYDVKM come from the germline V gene. This CDR3 comprises 14 residues. The germline V and J ends were trimmed by 5 bases and 1 base, with 9 bases remaining between them. The CDR3 here is CASSLRESNQPQHF. The CDR3 nucleotides are TGTGCCAGCAGTCTCAGGGAGAGCAATCAGCCCCAGCATTTT.

This chain uses TRBV6-1 with TRBJ2-2; TRBD1 aligns across 7 bases. V lost 5 bases, J lost 4 bases, and 7 bases stayed unmatched. The V gene's germline CDR1 is MNHNS and CDR2 SASEGT. This CDR3 has 15 residues. The CDR3 loop is CASSKNRGRTGELFF. The CDR3 DNA sequence: TGTGCCAGCAGTAAAAACAGGGGACGCACCGGGGAGCTGTTTTTT.

The chain joins TRBV6-5 to TRBJ2-7; maybe TRBD1 (5 bases). This CDR3 region has 13 residues. Looked up from germline, CDR1 is MNHEY and CDR2 is SVGAGI. The ends were cut back, 6 bases at V and 5 bases at J, with 14 bases in the middle. In DNA form, the CDR3 reads TGTGCCAGCAGCCCCGACAGCCCAAACGAGCAGTACTTC. Translation gives CASSPDSPNEQYF.

The chain combines TRBV7-8 with TRBJ2-7, with D uncertain. There are 14 residues in the CDR3. V lost 3 bases and J lost 5, with 14 bases in between. CDR1 and CDR2 (germline): SGHVS, FQNEAQ. For the CDR3, the DNA is TGTGCCAGCAGCTTTGGGGATCCGGGCCACGAGCAGTACTTC. This gives the protein CASSFGDPGHEQYF.

The rearrangement uses TRBV28 and TRBJ2-2, with TRBD1 identical over 7 bases. Germline V gene data show CDR1 as MDHEN and CDR2 as SYDVKM. The trim removed 2 bases at V and 3 bases at J, leaving 9 bases unmatched. The CDR3 is 17 residues long. CDR3 bases: TGTGCCAGCAGTTTACCCACAGGGGAAATGGACACCGGGGAGCTGTTTTTT. As protein: CASSLPTGEMDTGELFF. Together with reference TRBV28 and TRBJ2-2, the CDR3 gives the full variable domain: DVKVTQSSRYLVKRTGEKVFLECVQDMDHENMFWYRQDPGLGLRLIYFSYDVKMKEKGDIPEGYSVSREKKERFSLILESASTNQTSMYLCASSLPTGEMDTGELFFGEGSRLTVL.

This sequence joins TRBV30 and TRBJ1-2; D is perhaps TRBD1 (5 bases). CDR1 and CDR2 (germline): GTSNPN, SVGIG (reference sequence). This CDR3 has 14 residues. Trimming pared 3 bases from V and 7 bases from J, leaving 18 bases between. As DNA, the CDR3 is TGTGCCTGGAGCGACCCACCGGGGGAGGGTGGCTACACCTTC. The encoded protein is CAWSDPPGEGGYTF.

The J gene is TRBJ1-4, the V gene TRBV11-2, with D maybe TRBD1 (5 bases). This CDR3 region has 17 residues. Germline CDR1 SGHAT, CDR2 FQNNGV. V lost 1 base and J lost 0, with 12 bases in between. The CDR3 sequence: CASSLVPPGPTNEKLFF. CDR3 in DNA: TGTGCCAGCAGCTTAGTCCCACCGGGACCAACTAATGAAAAACTGTTTTTT. Full variable domain (remainder filled in from reference TRBV11-2 and TRBJ1-4): EAGVAQSPRYKIIEKRQSVAFWCNPISGHATLYWYQQILGQGPKLLIQFQNNGVVDDSQLPKDRFSAERLKGVDSTLKIQPAKLEDSAVYLCASSLVPPGPTNEKLFFGSGTQLSVL.

This sequence joins TRBV9 and TRBJ1-2; D is possibly TRBD1 (5 bases). This CDR3 is built from 15 residues. Trimming pared 4 bases from V and 1 base from J, leaving 14 bases between. In germline, CDR1 is SGDLS, CDR2 YYNGEE. CDR3 nucleotides: TGTGCCAGCAGCCGACCCGGGGGTATTAACTATGGCTACACCTTC. This codes for CASSRPGGINYGYTF.

The CDR3 here is CASSLRKTGGSLEQYF. For the CDR3, the DNA is TGTGCCAGCAGTTTAAGGAAAACAGGGGGATCGCTCGAGCAGTACTTC. The V gene is TRBV28, the J gene TRBJ2-7; 8 bases are a match to TRBD1. The CDR3 contains 16 residues. The trim removed 2 bases at V and 6 bases at J, leaving 12 bases unmatched. Germline V gene sequence: CDR1 MDHEN, CDR2 SYDVKM.

The chain employs TRBV2 and TRBJ2-1; 8 bases agree with TRBD2. J lost 6 bases, V lost 6 bases, and 7 bases had no gene match. The CDR3 covers 14 residues. Looked up from germline, CDR1 is SNHLY and CDR2 is FYNNEI. The CDR3 sequence: CASRPGTRVNEQFF. The CDR3 nucleotides are TGTGCCAGCAGACCCGGGACTAGAGTCAATGAGCAGTTCTTC.

The chain combines TRBV9 with TRBJ2-6, with D unclear. Germline V gene lookup returns CDR1 SGDLS and CDR2 YYNGEE. V shed 3 bases and J shed 2 bases, with 12 bases lying between them. CDR3 length equals 16 residues. CDR3 sequence reads: CASSESVRAGANVLTF. The CDR3 DNA is TGTGCCAGCAGCGAGTCGGTCCGAGCTGGGGCCAACGTCCTGACTTTC. Based on the CDR3 plus reference TRBV9 and TRBJ2-6, the full variable domain is DSGVTQTPKHLITATGQRVTLRCSPRSGDLSVYWYQQSLDQGLQFLIQYYNGEERAKGNILERFSAQQFPDLHSELNLSSLELGDSALYFCASSESVRAGANVLTFGAGSRLTVL.

V is TRBV14 and J is TRBJ1-1; unclear D gene. The CDR3 is made up of 13 amino acids. CDR1 and CDR2 from the germline V gene are SGHDN and FVKESK. Trimming cost V 4 bases and J 0 bases, with 6 bases left between them. The CDR3 loop is CASSPRVNTEAFF. CDR3 DNA: TGTGCCAGCAGCCCGAGGGTGAACACTGAAGCTTTCTTT.